Shown below are 24 T cell receptor beta chains from a single sample sequenced in a study of T-cell memory formation after mild COVID-19. TCRdb reanalysed the 5' RACE reads using MiXCR and keeps one entry per CDR3 protein. The profile covers approximately 670 distinct CDR3 sequences, with approximately 35% appearing a single time and approximately 10% taken by the ten largest. Sequences were obtained from PBMCs or a T cell subset sorted from them (not recorded which). These receptors originate from an adult who had mild COVID-19 (a few samples of this study predate the infection). Cell type and time point are not known.

This clonotype is classed as large. The chain links TRBV7-9 to TRBJ2-7, with 9 bases that match TRBD1. The germline V gene encodes CDR1 SEHNR and CDR2 FQNEAQ (reference sequence). The V gene end was trimmed by 4 bases and the J gene end by 2 bases; junction bases not matched to a gene: 3. This CDR3 is 14 amino acids long. The CDR3 DNA reads as TGTGCCAGCAGCTCCCGGGACAGGGCCTACGAGCAGTACTTC. It yields the protein CASSSRDRAYEQYF.

J is TRBJ2-1 and V is TRBV19; D uncertain. Germline-derived CDR1 and CDR2 are LNHDA and SQIVND (reference sequence). There are 14 residues in the CDR3. The V gene lost 8 bases and the J gene lost 5 bases, with 16 bases spanning the gap. This CDR3 reads CASGQVVANNEQFF. The CDR3 region has the DNA TGTGCCAGTGGTCAAGTAGTGGCAAACAATGAGCAGTTCTTC.

By sample fraction, this clonotype is large (0.1 to 1%). The CDR3 loop reads CASSLAPAGYGYTF. DNA of the CDR3: TGCGCCAGCAGCCTCGCTCCGGCAGGGTATGGCTACACCTTC. This rearrangement joins TRBV4-1 to TRBJ1-2, with TRBD1 as a possible D gene (5 bases). The CDR3 is 14 residues long. Trimming took 4 bases from V and 5 from J, leaving 14 bases between them. Looked up from germline, CDR1 is MGHRA and CDR2 is YSYEKL.

The CDR3 region has the DNA TGCGCCAGCAGCCCGTCGGGGACAGGGCTCACCGGGGAGCTGTTTTTT. Translating it yields CASSPSGTGLTGELFF. V usage is TRBV4-1 and J usage is TRBJ2-2, with 9 bases fitting TRBD1. The germline V gene has CDR1 MGHRA and CDR2 YSYEKL. The length of the CDR3 is 16 residues. Trimming at V came to 4 bases and at J to 4 bases, leaving 7 bases not matched to a gene.

J is TRBJ2-7 and V is TRBV12-3 or TRBV12-4; 10 bases fit TRBD1. This CDR3 comprises 15 residues. V lost 6 bases and J lost 6; bases outside the gene matches: 11. The chain's CDR3 is CASRATGQGWCEQYF. The DNA of the CDR3 is TGTGCCAGCAGGGCGACGGGACAGGGGTGGTGCGAGCAGTACTTC.

The chain links TRBV14 to TRBJ2-1, with 11 positions matching TRBD2. After removal of 4 bases from V and 8 bases from J, the junction contained 10 bases not matched to a gene. The CDR3 has 16 residues. Germline CDR1 and CDR2: SGHDN and FVKESK. CDR3 loop: CASSRTGLAVVDEQFF. CDR3 nucleotide sequence: TGTGCCAGCAGCCGGACGGGACTAGCGGTTGTAGATGAGCAGTTCTTC.

The chain has TRBV5-6 and TRBJ2-7; 9 bases line up with TRBD2. V lost 0 bases, J lost 4 bases, and 2 bases stayed unmatched. Germline-derived CDR1 and CDR2 are SGHDT and YYEEEE. This CDR3 spans 14 amino acids. The CDR3 protein is CASSLAGLAYEQYV. The DNA for the CDR3 is TGTGCCAGCAGCTTGGCGGGACTAGCTTACGAGCAGTACGTC.

The rearrangement joins TRBV6-2 or TRBV6-3 to TRBJ2-1; the D call may be TRBD1 or TRBD2 (6 bases each). Germline values: CDR1 MNHEY, CDR2 SVGEGT. The ends were cut back, 4 bases at V and 9 bases at J, with 10 bases in the middle. This CDR3 is built from 12 residues. The CDR3 DNA reads as TGTGCCAGCAGTTTATGGGGGGCTGAGCAGTTCTTC. This encodes CASSLWGAEQFF.

This clonotype is large within its sample. The CDR3 loop reads CSAKKGARGYDPEAFF. CDR3 nucleotide sequence: TGCAGTGCTAAAAAGGGGGCCAGGGGATACGATCCTGAAGCTTTCTTT. The V and J genes are TRBV20-1 and TRBJ1-1, with 7 nucleotides matching TRBD1. In germline, CDR1 is DFQATT, CDR2 SNEGSKA (reference sequence). This CDR3 is 16 amino acids long. Trimming removed 4 bases from V and 6 bases from J; junction bases left unmatched: 17.

In its sample, this clonotype was seen once. V and J are TRBV4-1 and TRBJ2-1; TRBD1 agrees at 9 bases. After removal of 3 bases from V and 0 bases from J, the junction contained 15 bases not matched to a gene. The CDR3 has 20 amino acids. CDR1 and CDR2 from the germline V gene are MGHRA and YSYEKL. The chain's CDR3 is CASSHPGGTGTDYSYNEQFF. DNA for the CDR3: TGCGCCAGCAGCCATCCCGGGGGGACAGGGACCGATTACTCCTACAATGAGCAGTTCTTC.

This clonotype is judged large (0.1 to 1%). CDR3 amino acids: CASRPIAGGSYNEQFF. In DNA, the CDR3 is TGTGCCAGCAGACCTATAGCGGGAGGGTCCTACAATGAGCAGTTCTTC. The rearrangement uses TRBV7-2 and TRBJ2-1, with TRBD2 matching 11 bases. Germline V CDR1 and CDR2: SGHTA, FQGNSA. The V segment lost 6 bases and the J segment 1 base; nucleotides outside the gene matches: 5. This CDR3 region has 16 residues.

The chain recombines TRBV7-9 with TRBJ1-2; unclear D gene. CDR1 SEHNR and CDR2 FQNEAQ come from the germline V gene (reference sequence). The V end was cut by 3 bases, the J end by 4 bases, with 6 bases between. The CDR3 length is 12 residues. The CDR3 DNA sequence: TGTGCCAGCAGCTTTCGTGCCTATGGCTACACCTTC. Translation gives CASSFRAYGYTF.

The chain joins TRBV20-1 to TRBJ1-2; maybe TRBD1 (5 bases). In germline, CDR1 is DFQATT, CDR2 SNEGSKA (reference sequence). The CDR3 is 15 amino acids. Trimming cost V 0 bases and J 0 bases, with 11 bases left between them. The CDR3 here is CSARDPGLPNYGYTF. DNA of the CDR3: TGCAGTGCTAGAGATCCGGGGCTACCTAACTATGGCTACACCTTC.

This chain links TRBV6-1 with TRBJ1-1, with D perhaps matching TRBD1 (5 bases). The CDR3 runs to 14 residues. Trimming removed 0 bases at V and 3 bases at J, with 8 bases between. The V gene's germline CDR1 is MNHNS and CDR2 SASEGT. The CDR3: CASSEAGADTEAFF. CDR3 coding DNA: TGTGCCAGCAGTGAAGCTGGGGCAGACACTGAAGCTTTCTTT.

This clonotype has only a few counts. V is TRBV5-1 and J is TRBJ2-2; D is uncertain. V was shortened by 4 bases and J by 1 base, with 8 bases between the two germline ends. The CDR3 has 14 residues. CDR1 is SGHRS and CDR2 is YFSETQ in the germline V gene. In DNA, the CDR3 is TGCGCCAGCAGCCCAGGAATGAACACCGGGGAGCTGTTTTTT. Its translation is CASSPGMNTGELFF.

The rearrangement links TRBV6-4 to TRBJ2-1, with 10 nucleotides matching TRBD2. Trimming removed 4 bases from V and 5 bases from J; junction bases left unmatched: 5. Germline V gives CDR1 MRHNA, CDR2 SNTAGT. The CDR3 length is 15 residues. CDR3 protein: CASSGQTSGNNEQFF. The CDR3 bases are TGTGCCAGCAGTGGCCAAACTAGCGGGAACAATGAGCAGTTCTTC.

This clonotype rates as large. This chain uses TRBV12-3 or TRBV12-4 with TRBJ1-2, with 8 nucleotides matching TRBD1. With 3 bases clipped from V and 8 bases from J, the junction kept 8 bases outside the gene matches. CDR3 length: 14 residues. The CDR3 DNA sequence: TGTGCCAGCAGTTTGCAGGACAGGGCTGGAGGCTACACCTTC. Translated, it gives CASSLQDRAGGYTF.

This clonotype is labeled as large. J is TRBJ1-5 and V is TRBV5-1; the D is unclear. This CDR3 is built from 14 residues. V was pared by 4 bases and J by 0 bases, with 8 bases between. The germline gives CDR1 SGHRS, CDR2 YFSETQ. The CDR3 sequence is CASSVDLSNQPQHF. The CDR3 region has the DNA TGCGCCAGCAGCGTGGACCTTAGCAATCAGCCCCAGCATTTT.

By share, this clonotype ranks as large. The chain recombines TRBV20-1 with TRBJ1-4; the D gene is possibly TRBD1 (5 bases). The CDR3 has 14 residues. The V and J ends lost 0 bases and 8 bases respectively, with 13 bases between them. Germline V gives CDR1 DFQATT, CDR2 SNEGSKA (reference sequence). Written as DNA, the CDR3 is TGCAGTGCTAGAGACGGGACCCTTTGGGAAAAACTGTTTTTT. This sequence encodes CSARDGTLWEKLFF.

This clonotype rates as medium-sized (0.01 to 0.1%). The V call is TRBV7-9, the J call TRBJ2-7, with 12 bases that match TRBD2. The CDR3 has 15 residues. CDR1 SEHNR and CDR2 FQNEAQ come from the germline V gene (reference sequence). Trimming removed 2 bases from V and 4 bases from J; junction bases left unmatched: 3. Here the CDR3 reads CASSLPLAGGYEQYF. The CDR3 region has the DNA TGTGCCAGCAGCTTACCTCTAGCGGGAGGGTACGAGCAGTACTTC.

The rearrangement joins TRBV27 to TRBJ2-1, with D maybe TRBD1 (6 bases). Germline V gene sequence: CDR1 MNHEY, CDR2 SMNVEV (reference sequence). V was trimmed by 5 bases and J by 6 bases, leaving 14 bases between them. This CDR3 region has 14 residues. CDR3 coding DNA: TGTGCCAGCAGTCAGGGGAGTAGAGTCAATGAGCAGTTCTTC. It translates to CASSQGSRVNEQFF.

This clonotype was seen a single time. A much larger clone sits a single nucleotide away, making a read error possible. This rearrangement joins TRBV21-1 to TRBJ2-1; the D call in the table, TRBD2, was not verified against the DNA. TRBV21-1 represents a pseudogene. CDR3 size: 23 residues. CDR3: CASSRTGQGSLLGTSGSYNEQFF. DNA of the CDR3: TGTGCCAGCAGCAGAACTGGACAGGGGAGTTTGCTCGGGACTAGCGGTTCCTACAATGAGCAGTTCTTC.

Here the CDR3 reads CASSGEADTQYF. As DNA, the CDR3 is TGTGCCAGCAGTGGTGAAGCAGATACGCAGTATTTT. The rearrangement uses TRBV2 and TRBJ2-3; no clear D. The CDR3 length is 12 residues. Trimming cost V 4 bases and J 4 bases, with 6 bases left between them. The germline CDR1 and CDR2 sequences are SNHLY and FYNNEI.

This clonotype counts as medium-sized (0.01 to 0.1%). The CDR3 is CASTNSIQGPIQAYNEQFF. In DNA, the CDR3 is TGTGCCAGCACCAATTCTATTCAGGGACCCATCCAGGCTTACAATGAGCAGTTCTTC. The rearrangement links TRBV9 to TRBJ2-1; possibly TRBD1 or TRBD2 for D (5 bases each). Looked up from germline, CDR1 is SGDLS and CDR2 is YYNGEE. Deletions cut 6 bases from V and 4 bases from J, with 29 bases between. The CDR3 has 19 residues. The complete variable domain, with remaining parts taken from reference TRBV9 and TRBJ2-1, reads DSGVTQTPKHLITATGQRVTLRCSPRSGDLSVYWYQQSLDQGLQFLIQYYNGEERAKGNILERFSAQQFPDLHSELNLSSLELGDSALYFCASTNSIQGPIQAYNEQFFGPGTRLTVL.